The 2 T cell receptor beta chains listed next were all sequenced from one sample in a study of cytomegalovirus exposure and HLA in healthy donors. Both 60 Vbeta primers and 13 Jbeta primers went into the PCR. This table comes from immunoSEQ multiplex PCR, and its TCRdb copy is limited to in-frame clones, with some not included. The sample shows approximately 150,000 clones, about 85% of them seen only once. Sequenced: PBMCs. These receptors originate from a man aged 25-45 years in good health and CMV-seropositive.

As for this clone: The identical CDR3 is also encoded by other nucleotide sequences in the sample. V gene TRBV5-1 combines with J gene TRBJ2-5; TRBD1 aligns across 11 bases. This CDR3 has 14 amino acids. Trimming removed 2 bases from V and 5 bases from J; junction bases left unmatched: 2. Germline V gene data show CDR1 as SGHRS and CDR2 as YFSETQ. The CDR3, as DNA: TGCGCCAGCAGCTTCGGACAGGGGGCCGAGACCCAGTACTTC. Its protein is CASSFGQGAETQYF.

The chain combines TRBV6-6 with TRBJ1-1; a weak D match, TRBD1 (6 bases). V was pared by 6 bases and J by 0 bases, with 14 bases between. The CDR3 extends over 15 amino acids. Germline V CDR1 and CDR2: MNHNY, SVGAGI (reference sequence). Written as DNA, the CDR3 is TGTGCCAGCAGCCCAGAACGACAGGTGAACACTGAAGCTTTCTTT. Protein product: CASSPERQVNTEAFF.